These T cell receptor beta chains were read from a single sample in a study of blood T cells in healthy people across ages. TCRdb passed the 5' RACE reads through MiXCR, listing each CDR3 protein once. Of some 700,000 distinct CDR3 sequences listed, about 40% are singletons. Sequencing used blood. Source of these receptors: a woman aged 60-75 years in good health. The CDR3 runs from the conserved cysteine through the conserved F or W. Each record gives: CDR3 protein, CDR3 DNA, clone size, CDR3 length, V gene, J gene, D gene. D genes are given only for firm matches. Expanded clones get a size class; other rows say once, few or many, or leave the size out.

CDR3aa: CASSPLHVRRLAGVGEQYF; CDR3nt: TGTGCCAGCAGCCCCCTCCATGTTAGGCGCCTAGCGGGAGTCGGCGAGCAGTACTTC; abundance: many; len: 19; v_gene: TRBV7-2; j_gene: TRBJ2-7; d_gene: TRBD2
CDR3aa: CSATQQTYEQYF; CDR3nt: TGCAGTGCTACACAACAAACATACGAGCAGTACTTC; abundance: .; len: 12; v_gene: TRBV20-1; j_gene: TRBJ2-7; d_gene: .
CDR3aa: CASSVAVQGNQGTQYF; CDR3nt: TGTGCCAGCAGCGTAGCGGTGCAGGGAAACCAAGGGACCCAGTACTTC; abundance: .; len: 16; v_gene: TRBV9; j_gene: TRBJ2-5; d_gene: .
CDR3aa: CASSERTVNQPQHF; CDR3nt: TGTGCCAGCAGTGAAAGGACAGTCAATCAGCCCCAGCATTTT; abundance: .; len: 14; v_gene: TRBV2; j_gene: TRBJ1-5; d_gene: .
CDR3aa: CSAPPGRGNTEAFF; CDR3nt: TGCAGTGCCCCCCCGGGACGGGGAAACACTGAAGCTTTCTTT; abundance: once; len: 14; v_gene: TRBV20-1; j_gene: TRBJ1-1; d_gene: .
CDR3aa: CASSEYQETQYF; CDR3nt: TGTGCCAGCTCGGAATACCAAGAGACCCAGTACTTC; abundance: many; len: 12; v_gene: TRBV18; j_gene: TRBJ2-5; d_gene: .
CDR3aa: CAGSLGMTGNYGYTF; CDR3nt: TGTGCCGGCAGCCTAGGGATGACCGGGAACTATGGCTACACCTTC; abundance: .; len: 15; v_gene: TRBV12-3/TRBV12-4; j_gene: TRBJ1-2; d_gene: .
CDR3aa: CASSLARQGHEGYTF; CDR3nt: TGTGCCAGCAGTTTAGCCCGTCAGGGACACGAGGGCTACACCTTC; abundance: once; len: 15; v_gene: TRBV28; j_gene: TRBJ1-2; d_gene: .
CDR3aa: CASSSFTSGSYNEQYF; CDR3nt: TGTGCCAGCAGCTCCTTTACTAGCGGGAGTTACAATGAGCAGTACTTC; abundance: .; len: 16; v_gene: TRBV13; j_gene: TRBJ2-5; d_gene: TRBD2
CDR3aa: CSPYLPQDTQYF; CDR3nt: TGCAGCCCGTACCTCCCGCAGGATACGCAGTATTTT; abundance: .; len: 12; v_gene: TRBV20-1; j_gene: TRBJ2-3; d_gene: .
CDR3aa: CASSLVGIHLDTIYF; CDR3nt: TGTGCCAGCAGCTTAGTGGGTATTCATTTGGACACCATATATTTT; abundance: .; len: 15; v_gene: TRBV7-2; j_gene: TRBJ1-3; d_gene: .
CDR3aa: CASSEDSSYNEQFF; CDR3nt: TGTGCCAGCAGTGAGGACAGCTCCTACAATGAGCAGTTCTTC; abundance: many; len: 14; v_gene: TRBV12-3/TRBV12-4; j_gene: TRBJ2-1; d_gene: .
CDR3aa: CASSDGGSEQYF; CDR3nt: TGCGCCAGCAGCGATGGCGGGAGCGAGCAGTACTTC; abundance: few; len: 12; v_gene: TRBV4-3; j_gene: TRBJ2-7; d_gene: TRBD2
CDR3aa: CASSPPIGGGNEQYF; CDR3nt: TGTGCCAGCTCACCACCGATTGGGGGAGGCAACGAGCAGTACTTC; abundance: .; len: 15; v_gene: TRBV18; j_gene: TRBJ2-7; d_gene: .
CDR3aa: CATSSKPDSSYNEQFF; CDR3nt: TGTGCCACCAGCAGTAAACCGGATAGCTCCTACAATGAGCAGTTCTTC; abundance: few; len: 16; v_gene: TRBV15; j_gene: TRBJ2-1; d_gene: .
CDR3aa: CASSQGWRQGNNEQFF; CDR3nt: TGTGCCAGCAGCCAAGGTTGGCGACAGGGCAACAATGAGCAGTTCTTC; abundance: .; len: 16; v_gene: TRBV14; j_gene: TRBJ2-1; d_gene: TRBD1
CDR3aa: CAVGLAGDNPYEQYF; CDR3nt: TGTGCCGTGGGACTAGCGGGGGATAACCCCTACGAGCAGTACTTC; abundance: few; len: 15; v_gene: TRBV6-2/TRBV6-3; j_gene: TRBJ2-7; d_gene: TRBD2
CDR3aa: CASSPRRDGTQYF; CDR3nt: TGTGCCAGCAGCCCCCGCAGGGACGGGACCCAGTACTTC; abundance: .; len: 13; v_gene: TRBV7-8; j_gene: TRBJ2-5; d_gene: .
CDR3aa: CATSDPTVTNEKLFF; CDR3nt: TGTGCCACCAGTGACCCGACAGTGACTAATGAAAAACTGTTTTTT; abundance: .; len: 15; v_gene: TRBV24-1; j_gene: TRBJ1-4; d_gene: .
CDR3aa: CSVARASYNEQFF; CDR3nt: TGCAGCGTCGCCCGTGCCTCCTACAATGAGCAGTTCTTC; abundance: .; len: 13; v_gene: TRBV29-1; j_gene: TRBJ2-1; d_gene: .
CDR3aa: CSAKDSNSPLHF; CDR3nt: TGCAGTGCTAAGGACAGTAATTCACCCCTCCACTTT; abundance: few; len: 12; v_gene: TRBV20-1; j_gene: TRBJ1-6; d_gene: .
CDR3aa: CASSQVGGDLNNEQFF; CDR3nt: TGTGCCAGCAGCCAAGTCGGGGGGGATTTGAACAATGAGCAGTTCTTC; abundance: .; len: 16; v_gene: TRBV4-2; j_gene: TRBJ2-1; d_gene: TRBD2
CDR3aa: CAWSRDVLYGYTF; CDR3nt: TGTGCCTGGAGTCGGGACGTTCTCTATGGCTACACCTTC; abundance: .; len: 13; v_gene: TRBV30; j_gene: TRBJ1-2; d_gene: .
CDR3aa: CASSQLAGVNTGELFF; CDR3nt: TGTGCCAGCAGCCAACTAGCGGGTGTGAACACCGGGGAGCTGTTTTTT; abundance: .; len: 16; v_gene: TRBV7-3; j_gene: TRBJ2-2; d_gene: TRBD2
CDR3aa: CASSLGGKGQGPYNEQFF; CDR3nt: TGTGCCAGCAGCTTGGGTGGTAAAGGGCAGGGACCCTACAATGAGCAGTTCTTC; abundance: .; len: 18; v_gene: TRBV5-8; j_gene: TRBJ2-1; d_gene: .
CDR3aa: CASSWSGVQYNEQFF; CDR3nt: TGTGCCAGCAGTTGGAGCGGGGTGCAGTACAATGAGCAGTTCTTC; abundance: few; len: 15; v_gene: TRBV6-5; j_gene: TRBJ2-1; d_gene: TRBD2
CDR3aa: CASSVGLAGVKETQYF; CDR3nt: TGTGCTAGCAGCGTTGGACTAGCGGGAGTCAAAGAGACCCAGTACTTC; abundance: few; len: 16; v_gene: TRBV7-7; j_gene: TRBJ2-5; d_gene: TRBD2
CDR3aa: CASSLTGPRHETQYF; CDR3nt: TGCGCCAGCAGCCTGACTGGGCCCCGTCACGAGACCCAGTACTTC; abundance: many; len: 15; v_gene: TRBV5-1; j_gene: TRBJ2-5; d_gene: .
CDR3aa: CASSLVLQGWYNEQFF; CDR3nt: TGTGCCAGCAGCTTAGTCCTGCAGGGGTGGTACAATGAGCAGTTCTTC; abundance: once; len: 16; v_gene: TRBV11-2; j_gene: TRBJ2-1; d_gene: .
CDR3aa: CASSQDRSGTDTQYF; CDR3nt: TGTGCCAGCAGCCAAGATCGATCGGGCACAGATACGCAGTATTTT; abundance: many; len: 15; v_gene: TRBV4-2; j_gene: TRBJ2-3; d_gene: .
CDR3aa: CASSPGQGVCEQYF; CDR3nt: TGTGCCAGCAGCCCCGGACAGGGGGTATGCGAGCAGTACTTC; abundance: .; len: 14; v_gene: TRBV3-1; j_gene: TRBJ2-7; d_gene: TRBD1
CDR3aa: CASSGAPLTDTQYF; CDR3nt: TGTGCCAGCAGTGGAGCCCCACTCACAGATACGCAGTATTTT; abundance: many; len: 14; v_gene: TRBV25-1; j_gene: TRBJ2-3; d_gene: .
CDR3aa: CASSLKGVDGEQYF; CDR3nt: TGCGCCAGCAGCTTGAAGGGGGTAGACGGCGAGCAGTACTTC; abundance: .; len: 14; v_gene: TRBV5-1; j_gene: TRBJ2-7; d_gene: .
CDR3aa: CASSLLAGGLRGTDTQYF; CDR3nt: TGCGCCAGCAGCTTGCTGGCGGGGGGGCTCCGAGGAACAGATACGCAGTATTTT; abundance: few; len: 18; v_gene: TRBV5-1; j_gene: TRBJ2-3; d_gene: TRBD2
CDR3aa: CASQGGQRNEQYF; CDR3nt: TGTGCCAGCCAAGGGGGACAACGTAACGAGCAGTACTTC; abundance: many; len: 13; v_gene: TRBV7-9; j_gene: TRBJ2-7; d_gene: .
CDR3aa: CAIGTSGSYEQYF; CDR3nt: TGTGCCATCGGGACTAGTGGGTCCTACGAGCAGTACTTC; abundance: few; len: 13; v_gene: TRBV10-3; j_gene: TRBJ2-7; d_gene: TRBD2
CDR3aa: CASSLGAGNPGSPLHF; CDR3nt: TGCGCCAGCAGCTTGGGGGCCGGCAACCCCGGTTCACCCCTCCACTTT; abundance: few; len: 16; v_gene: TRBV5-1; j_gene: TRBJ1-6; d_gene: .
CDR3aa: CASSPPVLAGDGEQFF; CDR3nt: TGTGCCAGCTCACCACCGGTACTAGCGGGAGATGGCGAGCAGTTCTTC; abundance: few; len: 16; v_gene: TRBV18; j_gene: TRBJ2-1; d_gene: TRBD2
CDR3aa: CASNYDRPNTEAFF; CDR3nt: TGTGCCAGCAACTATGACAGACCAAACACTGAAGCTTTCTTT; abundance: few; len: 14; v_gene: TRBV7-9; j_gene: TRBJ1-1; d_gene: .
CDR3aa: CASSEVGQGGGYEQYF; CDR3nt: TGTGCCAGCAGTGAAGTAGGACAGGGAGGGGGATACGAGCAGTACTTC; abundance: few; len: 16; v_gene: TRBV6-1; j_gene: TRBJ2-7; d_gene: .